A single T cell receptor beta chain is shown here with its context. The data stem from a study of OX40 agonist ivuxolimab in advanced cancers. Study context: Of the participants, more than 35% had some prior anti-PD-1, anti-PD-L1 or anti-CTLA-4 therapy, which was allowed.

The CDR3 sequence is 12 residues long. The V gene's germline CDR1 is MNHNS and CDR2 SASEGT. Sampling times: baseline, cycle 4 day 1, cycle 7 day 1. The table came from immunoSEQ multiplex PCR; TCRdb's copy has only in-frame clones and leaves some out. The profile covers approximately 99,000 clones, with approximately 93% appearing a single time and more than 0.15% taken by the ten largest. The chain has TRBV6-1 and TRBJ2-7, with a tentative D call TRBD1 (5 bases). Here the sequenced sample was CD4+ or CD8+ T cells sorted from blood, taken in a trial of the OX40 agonist ivuxolimab. The receptor comes from an adult with an advanced solid tumor such as melanoma, head and neck, liver or kidney cancer. Here the CDR3 DNA reads TGTGCTAGTCGAAGCAGGGCCTACGAGCAGTACTTC. Translating it yields CASRSRAYEQYF.